The 30 T cell receptor beta chains given below trace back to one sample, sequenced in a study of blood T cell repertoires in COVID-19 (dated by TCRdb to about 2020). Library preparation was by the immunoSEQ multiplex PCR assay. As stored in TCRdb, this immuneACCESS dataset retains in-frame rearrangements with V and J assigned. A fraction of the clones does not appear; measured against another copy, unresolved V genes explain less than half of the discrepancy, and the remainder lacks a known reason. This sample lists roughly 130,000 clones; roughly 83% were detected once. The top ten constitute about a sixth of the sample. The sequencing input was peripheral blood. These receptor sequences come from a woman in her fifties or sixties with acute or convalescent COVID-19.

The count of this clone is one. The chain has TRBV5-6 and TRBJ1-2, with a possible D match to TRBD1 (6 bases). The CDR3 runs 14 residues. Germline CDR1 SGHDT, CDR2 YYEEEE. V lost 4 bases and J lost 6, with 16 bases in between. CDR3 residues: CASSTGPSSNGYTF. The CDR3 DNA follows: TGTGCCAGCAGCACAGGGCCATCCTCGAATGGCTACACCTTC.

Only a few counts were recorded for this clone. The chain is built from TRBV12-3 or TRBV12-4 and TRBJ1-5; D gene uncertain. V was cut by 7 bases and J by 5 bases, with 9 bases left in between. This CDR3 has 12 residues. DNA for the CDR3: TGTGCCAGCACCTTCAGTGATCAGCCCCAGCATTTT. It specifies CASTFSDQPQHF.

V and J are TRBV5-8 and TRBJ1-6; 8 bases agree with TRBD1. V dropped 4 bases and J dropped 7; count of bases not matched to a gene: 13. The CDR3 runs 17 residues. From germline, CDR1 is SGHTS and CDR2 YDEGEE. The chain's CDR3 is CASSLLIKDRVNSPLHF. The CDR3 nucleotides read TGTGCCAGCAGCCTACTCATAAAGGACAGGGTCAATTCACCCCTCCACTTT.

This rearrangement joins TRBV2 to TRBJ1-5, with 8 nucleotides matching TRBD1. Germline-derived CDR1 and CDR2 are SNHLY and FYNNEI. The CDR3 is 14 amino acids. V trimming: 8 bases; J trimming: 4 bases; junction bases outside the gene matches: 7. For the CDR3, the DNA is TGTGCCAGCCAATTGAGGACAGGGAATCAGCCCCAGCATTTT. Translation gives CASQLRTGNQPQHF.

V is TRBV19 and J is TRBJ1-1; possible D gene TRBD1, 6 bases. This CDR3 has 17 amino acids. The V end lost 6 bases, the J end lost 1 base, and 21 bases lay between the germline ends. CDR1 and CDR2 (germline): LNHDA, SQIVND (reference sequence). The CDR3 sequence: CASRDLGTSPKNTEAFF. The CDR3 DNA follows: TGTGCCAGTAGGGACCTCGGGACAAGCCCCAAGAACACTGAAGCTTTCTTT.

J is TRBJ2-2 and V is TRBV6-5; a possible D gene is TRBD2 (6 bases). Trimming pared 0 bases from V and 1 base from J, leaving 9 bases between. CDR1 and CDR2 (germline): MNHEY, SVGAGI. The CDR3 runs 16 residues. The CDR3 protein is CASSYSGRGNTGELFF. CDR3 bases: TGTGCCAGCAGTTACTCGGGGCGGGGGAACACCGGGGAGCTGTTTTTT.

This chain links TRBV7-3 with TRBJ2-3; D is undetermined. CDR3 size: 13 residues. Deletions cut 5 bases from V and 3 bases from J, with 9 bases between. Germline CDR1 and CDR2: SGHTA and FQGTGA. This chain's CDR3 is CASSADFTDTQYF. CDR3 in DNA: TGTGCCAGCAGCGCTGACTTTACAGATACGCAGTATTTT.

This clone was observed a few times. The chain recombines TRBV19 with TRBJ1-5; D is uncertain. V was trimmed by 1 base and J by 1 base, leaving 8 bases between them. Germline CDR1 reads LNHDA; CDR2 reads SQIVND (reference sequence). This CDR3 is 15 amino acids long. For the CDR3, the DNA is TGTGCCAGTAGTATAGTGGCGGAAAGCAATCAGCCCCAGCATTTT. Translating gives CASSIVAESNQPQHF.

The J gene is TRBJ1-4, the V gene TRBV9; 7 nucleotides line up with TRBD1. Germline lookup yields CDR1 SGDLS and CDR2 YYNGEE. V lost 1 base and J lost 7; bases outside the gene matches: 4. CDR3 length: 14 amino acids. CDR3 DNA: TGTGCCAGCAGCGTAAAAGGGGGCAGTGAAAAACTGTTTTTT. Protein sequence: CASSVKGGSEKLFF.

The chain links TRBV3-1 (or the pseudogene TRBV3-2) to TRBJ2-7, with 7 bases matching TRBD2. This CDR3 region has 15 residues. Trimming removed 1 base from V and 3 bases from J; junction bases left unmatched: 6. CDR1 LGHDT and CDR2 YNNKEL come from the germline V gene (reference sequence). The CDR3 reads CASSQGLGGGYEQYF. DNA of the CDR3: TGTGCCAGCAGCCAAGGACTTGGGGGGGGCTACGAGCAGTACTTC.

The CDR3 DNA sequence: TGTGCCAGCAGCGTAGGGGGAGCTGGAAACACCATATATTTT. Its translation is CASSVGGAGNTIYF. The chain couples TRBV9 to TRBJ1-3; D call uncertain. Per germline, CDR1 SGDLS and CDR2 YYNGEE. V was shortened by 0 bases and J by 2 bases, with 6 bases between the two germline ends. This CDR3 is 14 amino acids long.

This chain uses TRBV28 with TRBJ1-4; no clear D. CDR1 is MDHEN and CDR2 is SYDVKM in the germline V gene. The CDR3 totals 14 residues. Trimming cost V 3 bases and J 5 bases, with 10 bases left between them. The DNA of the CDR3 is TGTGCCAGCAGTTTGGAGGGATTGAATGAAAAACTGTTTTTT. Protein: CASSLEGLNEKLFF.

This chain links TRBV3-1 (or the pseudogene TRBV3-2) with TRBJ1-1; 8 bases match TRBD1. The CDR3 sequence is 15 residues long. Germline V gene data show CDR1 as LGHDT and CDR2 as YNNKEL (reference sequence). J gave up 12 bases and V 2 bases, and 14 bases lay outside the gene matches. The CDR3 region has the DNA TGTGCCAGCAGCCAAAAAACGGTGGACAGGGTTTTTCCTTTCTTT. Translation gives CASSQKTVDRVFPFF.

The genes are TRBV7-2 and TRBJ1-4, with TRBD1 matching over 8 bases. Germline-derived CDR1 and CDR2 are SGHTA and FQGNSA. This CDR3 spans 15 amino acids. With V trimmed by 4 bases and J by 8 bases, 9 bases remained unmatched. This chain's CDR3 is CASSSRRTGSEKLFF. The CDR3 DNA reads TGTGCCAGCAGCTCCCGTCGGACAGGGAGCGAAAAACTGTTTTTT.

This clone appeared a single time. The chain is built from TRBV27 and TRBJ2-2; perhaps TRBD1 as D (5 bases). Germline CDR1 and CDR2: MNHEY and SMNVEV (reference sequence). The ends were cut back, 7 bases at V and 5 bases at J, with 20 bases in the middle. The CDR3 has 16 residues. CDR3 coding DNA: TGTGCCAGCACCTCTAGGCAGGGTCTATATACCGGGGAGCTGTTTTTT. Amino acid sequence: CASTSRQGLYTGELFF.

This clone was detected ten times or more. This sequence joins TRBV2 and TRBJ1-5; 8 bases match TRBD1. The V gene's germline CDR1 is SNHLY and CDR2 FYNNEI. The CDR3 spans 14 residues. V trimming: 4 bases; J trimming: 7 bases; junction bases outside the gene matches: 6. The CDR3: CASSGTGKGQPQHF. CDR3 DNA: TGTGCCAGCAGTGGGACAGGGAAAGGGCAGCCCCAGCATTTT.

In the case of this clone: This sample includes further DNA sequences coding for the same CDR3. The J gene is TRBJ1-5, the V gene TRBV27, with TRBD1 matching over 11 bases. Germline CDR1 reads MNHEY; CDR2 reads SMNVEV (reference sequence). The trim removed 2 bases at V and 6 bases at J, leaving 0 bases unmatched. There are 14 residues in the CDR3. DNA for the CDR3: TGTGCCAGCAGTTTAGGGACAGGGGGTCAGCCCCAGCATTTT. Translating it yields CASSLGTGGQPQHF.

This sequence joins TRBV6-2 or TRBV6-3 and TRBJ1-1, with 7 bases fitting TRBD1. The length of the CDR3 is 13 residues. J was trimmed by 5 bases and V by 6 bases; bases with no gene match: 6. Germline CDR1 MNHEY, CDR2 SVGEGT. The CDR3 spells CASSQKQGTEAFF. The CDR3 DNA reads TGTGCCAGCAGCCAGAAACAGGGGACTGAAGCTTTCTTT.

The V gene is TRBV12-5, the J gene TRBJ1-1; D remains ambiguous. The CDR3 has 13 amino acids. Trimming stripped 3 bases from V and 0 bases from J, with 5 bases between. Germline V gene lookup returns CDR1 LGHNT and CDR2 FRNRAP. In nucleotides, the CDR3 is TGTGCTAGTGGTTTTCGCGTGAACACTGAAGCTTTCTTT. Translating gives CASGFRVNTEAFF.

The V call is TRBV2, the J call TRBJ1-2; 7 bases map to TRBD1. Germline lookup yields CDR1 SNHLY and CDR2 FYNNEI. Trimming at V came to 1 base and at J to 7 bases, leaving 9 bases not matched to a gene. The CDR3 is 15 amino acids. CDR3 coding DNA: TGTGCCAGCAGTGAAGACTATTTCAGGGGGTTTGGCTACACCTTC. This translates into CASSEDYFRGFGYTF.

V usage is TRBV6-5 and J usage is TRBJ1-2; D is undetermined. The germline V and J ends were trimmed by 0 bases and 8 bases, with 19 bases remaining between them. The CDR3 runs to 16 residues. Per the germline V gene, CDR1 is MNHEY and CDR2 is SVGAGI. Written as DNA, the CDR3 is TGTGCCAGCAGTTACTCCCATGTGGTTCGTGCGCACGGCTACACCTTC. Translated: CASSYSHVVRAHGYTF.

The J gene is TRBJ1-2, the V gene TRBV4-1; 12 nucleotides agree with TRBD1. The CDR3 totals 15 residues. V shed 4 bases and J 4 bases; nucleotides not matched to a gene: 4. The V gene's germline CDR1 is MGHRA and CDR2 YSYEKL. CDR3: CASSRGTGGSYGYTF. CDR3 bases: TGCGCCAGCAGCCGAGGGACAGGGGGCTCCTATGGCTACACCTTC.

V and J are TRBV7-6 and TRBJ1-5, with 9 bases lining up with TRBD1. J gave up 5 bases and V 5 bases, and 7 bases lay outside the gene matches. Germline loops: CDR1 SGHVS, CDR2 FNYEAQ. The CDR3 extends over 15 amino acids. Here the CDR3 reads CASSRGGQGDQPQHF. DNA of the CDR3: TGTGCCAGCAGCCGAGGGGGACAGGGAGATCAGCCCCAGCATTTT.

This rearrangement joins TRBV5-1 to TRBJ1-1, with 8 bases lining up with TRBD1. Germline values: CDR1 SGHRS, CDR2 YFSETQ. CDR3 length equals 14 residues. V trimming: 3 bases; J trimming: 4 bases; junction bases outside the gene matches: 5. The CDR3 spells CASSSLDRGTEAFF. The CDR3 DNA follows: TGCGCCAGCAGCTCACTTGACAGGGGCACTGAAGCTTTCTTT.

V is TRBV5-4 and J is TRBJ1-1, with unresolved D. Trimming shortened V by 0 bases and J by 2 bases, and 8 bases separated the two germline ends. Germline V gene sequence: CDR1 SGHNT, CDR2 YYREEE (reference sequence). The CDR3 consists of 14 residues. As DNA, the CDR3 is TGTGCCAGCAGCTTGGTTGGCTCAAACACTGAAGCTTTCTTT. Translating gives CASSLVGSNTEAFF.

The rearrangement uses TRBV5-6 and TRBJ2-7; D is possibly TRBD1 (6 bases). This CDR3 has 11 amino acids. CDR1 and CDR2 (germline): SGHDT, YYEEEE. V shed 3 bases and J shed 5 bases, with 6 bases lying between them. As DNA, the CDR3 is TGTGCCAGCAGCTGGACAGACGAGCAGTACTTC. Translating gives CASSWTDEQYF.

J is TRBJ1-1 and V is TRBV10-1; D uncertain. CDR3 length: 15 residues. The V gene's germline CDR1 is WNHNN and CDR2 SYGVQD (reference sequence). The germline V and J ends were trimmed by 6 bases and 3 bases, with 17 bases remaining between them. The CDR3 loop reads CASRAFWWRDTEAFF. CDR3 nucleotides: TGCGCCAGCAGGGCCTTCTGGTGGCGGGACACTGAAGCTTTCTTT.

This clone was detected a few times. The V call is TRBV6-5, the J call TRBJ2-7, with 9 bases identical to TRBD2. This CDR3 is built from 14 residues. CDR1 MNHEY and CDR2 SVGAGI come from the germline V gene. V lost 5 bases and J lost 6; bases outside the gene matches: 8. The CDR3 spells CASSPPAGGGEQYF. In DNA, the CDR3 is TGTGCCAGCAGTCCCCCAGCGGGGGGAGGCGAGCAGTACTTC.

The CDR3 DNA reads as TGTGCCAGCAGTCATAGCGGGGGCACAGATACGCAGTATTTT. Translated: CASSHSGGTDTQYF. The chain employs TRBV3-1 (or the pseudogene TRBV3-2) and TRBJ2-3; 8 positions match TRBD2. The V gene end was trimmed by 6 bases and the J gene end by 1 base; junction bases not matched to a gene: 3. Per the germline V gene, CDR1 is LGHDT and CDR2 is YNNKEL (reference sequence). This CDR3 is 14 amino acids long.

The gene calls are TRBV30 and TRBJ1-6; no clear D. Trimming took off 4 bases at V and 13 bases at J, with 14 bases between the two ends. This CDR3 is 12 amino acids long. Germline V CDR1 and CDR2: GTSNPN, SVGIG (reference sequence). The CDR3 nucleotides are TGTGCCTGGAAGCCTACAAACGGGCCCCTCCACTTT. It is translated as CAWKPTNGPLHF.